What follows are 17 T cell receptor beta chains derived from one specimen sequenced in a study of early T cells in non-severe SARS-CoV-2 infection. TCRdb ran MiXCR on the 5' RACE reads and lists one entry per CDR3 protein. The sample lists about 60,000 distinct CDR3 sequences, approximately 9% occurring once. The sequencing input was whole blood. Every receptor here comes from an adult who was a healthcare worker with PCR-confirmed SARS-CoV-2 infection or an uninfected control (not recorded which).

This clonotype has at least ten counts. CDR3 protein: CASSYKRTSGVTTDTQYF. The CDR3 bases are TGTGCCAGCAGTTATAAACGGACTAGCGGGGTAACCACAGATACGCAGTATTTT. The genes are TRBV7-2 and TRBJ2-3, with 12 nucleotides matching TRBD2. V dropped 6 bases and J dropped 2; count of bases not matched to a gene: 12. The CDR3 is made up of 18 amino acids. Germline CDR1 reads SGHTA; CDR2 reads FQGNSA.

V gene TRBV13 combines with J gene TRBJ2-1; 11 nucleotides line up with TRBD2. The CDR3 is made up of 16 amino acids. V lost 3 bases, J lost 7 bases, and 8 bases stayed unmatched. Germline loops: CDR1 PRHDT, CDR2 FYEKMQ (reference sequence). The CDR3 DNA is TGTGCCAGCAGCTTCTCCGTAGCGGGAGGGGGAAATGAGCAGTTCTTC. Translating it yields CASSFSVAGGGNEQFF.

There are many counts of this clonotype. The chain combines TRBV12-3 or TRBV12-4 with TRBJ2-3, with 10 bases lining up with TRBD2. With V trimmed by 3 bases and J by 7 bases, 7 bases remained unmatched. This CDR3 is built from 15 residues. The CDR3 DNA follows: TGTGCCAGCAGTTTGTCGGCTAGCGGGAGTAATACGCAGTATTTT. Protein: CASSLSASGSNTQYF.

Remarks on this clonotype: This could be a read error, since a much larger clone is one nucleotide away. The chain combines TRBV4-3 with TRBJ2-3, with 7 positions matching TRBD1. Germline CDR1 LGHNA, CDR2 YSLEER. This CDR3 has 13 amino acids. Here the CDR3 reads CASSQDGTDAQYF. The CDR3 bases are TGCGCCAGCAGCCAAGATGGGACAGATGCGCAGTATTTT.

In this sample, this clonotype turned up many times. The genes are TRBV4-1 and TRBJ2-7; the match to TRBD1 covers 9 bases. The CDR3 runs 15 residues. With V trimmed by 3 bases and J by 6 bases, 9 bases remained unmatched. Germline lookup yields CDR1 MGHRA and CDR2 YSYEKL. The CDR3 DNA reads as TGCGCCAGCAGCCAGGGGACAGGGTCTCAGCGCGAGCAGTACTTC. It encodes CASSQGTGSQREQYF.

This clonotype was counted only a few times. The chain links TRBV9 to TRBJ2-2; TRBD2 agrees at 7 bases. The germline CDR1 and CDR2 sequences are SGDLS and YYNGEE. V lost 4 bases, J lost 7 bases, and 13 bases stayed unmatched. This CDR3 has 16 residues. This CDR3 reads CASSLRLAELGGELFF. The CDR3 region has the DNA TGTGCCAGCAGCTTACGACTAGCCGAGCTTGGCGGGGAGCTGTTTTTT.

At least ten counts were recorded for this clonotype. The rearrangement links TRBV6-2 or TRBV6-3 to TRBJ2-1; TRBD2 might be the D (5 bases). Trimming removed 3 bases from V and 8 bases from J, with 14 bases in between. The CDR3 sequence is 14 residues long. CDR1 and CDR2 (germline): MNHEY, SVGEGT. The CDR3 is CASSYRELGYEQFF. CDR3 coding DNA: TGTGCCAGCAGTTATAGGGAGCTCGGGTATGAGCAGTTCTTC.

A few counts support this clonotype. The genes are TRBV28 and TRBJ2-7; D not certain. The V end was cut by 5 bases, the J end by 2 bases, with 10 bases between. CDR1 is MDHEN and CDR2 is SYDVKM in the germline V gene. The CDR3 extends over 13 amino acids. This CDR3 is CASSPFSPYEQYF. CDR3 sequence (DNA): TGTGCCAGCAGTCCCTTCAGCCCCTACGAGCAGTACTTC.

There are many counts of this clonotype. The rearrangement uses TRBV4-1 and TRBJ1-1; D gene ambiguous. CDR1 MGHRA and CDR2 YSYEKL come from the germline V gene. This CDR3 is built from 14 residues. V lost 3 bases and J lost 4, with 12 bases in between. The CDR3 DNA sequence: TGCGCCAGCAGCCACCTAAGTCGCGGCACTGAAGCTTTCTTT. It specifies CASSHLSRGTEAFF.

The chain uses TRBV19 and TRBJ1-2, with D possibly TRBD1 on 5 matching bases. Germline CDR1 and CDR2: LNHDA and SQIVND (reference sequence). The CDR3 sequence is 13 residues long. Trimming removed 8 bases at V and 4 bases at J, with 14 bases between. The CDR3 DNA sequence: TGTGCCAGTCGCACAGGCGAATCCTATGGCTACACCTTC. Encoded protein: CASRTGESYGYTF.

This clonotype was observed many times. A junction boundary mismatches the germline segment, possibly from a read error. V gene TRBV6-2 or TRBV6-3 combines with J gene TRBJ2-7; tentative D call: TRBD2 (5 bases). CDR3 length: 13 amino acids. Germline assignment: CDR1 MNHEY and CDR2 SVGEGT. CDR3 nucleotides: TGTGCCAGCAGTTACGGATCTACTAGGTTGTTGCTCTTC. Its translation is CASSYGSTRLLLF.

In this sample, this clonotype turned up a few times. J is TRBJ2-3 and V is TRBV10-3; 8 bases map to TRBD1. The CDR3 is 15 amino acids. The V gene's germline CDR1 is ENHRY and CDR2 SYGVKD. Trimming cost V 6 bases and J 1 base; bases outside gene matches: 6. CDR3 residues: CAIRNRGSGTDTQYF. The CDR3 nucleotides are TGTGCCATCAGGAACAGGGGGTCAGGCACAGATACGCAGTATTTT.

This clonotype was detected only once. The V call is TRBV4-3, the J call TRBJ2-1, with 10 nucleotides matching TRBD2. The ends lost 4 bases at V and 3 bases at J; junction bases unmatched: 6. Per germline, CDR1 LGHNA and CDR2 YSLEER. The CDR3 has 16 residues. CDR3 loop: CASSLDGLADYNEQFF. The CDR3 DNA is TGCGCCAGCAGCCTAGACGGACTAGCGGACTACAATGAGCAGTTCTTC.

The chain has TRBV7-6 and TRBJ2-3, with D unresolved. The CDR3 runs to 15 residues. V was pared by 8 bases and J by 4 bases, with 19 bases between. Germline V gene lookup returns CDR1 SGHVS and CDR2 FNYEAQ. CDR3 amino acids: CASGSGGLTADTQYF. In DNA form, the CDR3 reads TGTGCCAGCGGATCCGGCGGTTTAACAGCAGATACGCAGTATTTT.

This clonotype appeared many times. V gene TRBV11-1 combines with J gene TRBJ2-1; no definite D call. The germline gives CDR1 SGHAT, CDR2 FQDESV (reference sequence). The CDR3 contains 12 residues. Trimming left V 1 base short and J 5 bases short, with 3 bases between. CDR3 bases: TGTGCCAGCAGCTTAGTAAACAATGAGCAGTTCTTC. It is translated as CASSLVNNEQFF.

This clonotype was seen ten or more times. This rearrangement joins TRBV28 to TRBJ2-7; D is ambiguous. The CDR3 covers 14 residues. Trimming pared 2 bases from V and 0 bases from J, leaving 8 bases between. Germline CDR1 is MDHEN and CDR2 is SYDVKM. The CDR3 bases are TGTGCCAGCAGTTTACGAACCGGCTCCTACGAGCAGTACTTC. As protein: CASSLRTGSYEQYF.

The chain joins TRBV6-1 to TRBJ2-1; TRBD2 aligns across 10 bases. There are 17 residues in the CDR3. J lost 0 bases, V lost 7 bases, and 9 bases had no gene match. Germline CDR1 MNHNS, CDR2 SASEGT. CDR3 nucleotides: TGTGCCAGCATCCGAGGACTAGCGGAAAGCTCCTACAATGAGCAGTTCTTC. Protein product: CASIRGLAESSYNEQFF.